One sample yielded the 8 T cell receptor beta chains listed below, sequenced in a study of blood T cells in healthy people across ages. With a J-beta primer mix and a sample-barcoded 5' primer, a second PCR ran roughly 7 to 11 cycles. TCRdb called the 5' RACE reads again in MiXCR, with one record for every CDR3 protein. The table shows about 720,000 distinct CDR3 sequences, with about a fifth occurring only once. Sequenced sample: blood. The source is a man in his 70s in good health.

The CDR3 region is CASSFGSVGYTF. Written as DNA, the CDR3 is TGTGCCAGCAGTTTCGGGAGCGTAGGCTACACCTTC. This chain links TRBV28 with TRBJ1-2; D gene uncertain. Germline V gene lookup returns CDR1 MDHEN and CDR2 SYDVKM. The CDR3 is 12 residues long. V was trimmed by 3 bases and J by 8 bases, leaving 10 bases between them.

The chain employs TRBV12-3 or TRBV12-4 and TRBJ2-1; 8 bases align to TRBD2. The CDR3 has 14 residues. Trimming took 1 base from V and 10 from J; bases not matched to a gene: 6. The CDR3 region is CASSLDGTRPEQFF. In DNA form, the CDR3 reads TGTGCCAGCAGTTTAGATGGGACTAGGCCCGAGCAGTTCTTC.

The chain couples TRBV12-3 or TRBV12-4 to TRBJ2-2; tentative D call: TRBD2 (6 bases). Trimming pared 3 bases from V and 1 base from J, leaving 9 bases between. This CDR3 is built from 15 residues. The CDR3 here is CASSFYGGNTGELFF. CDR3 nucleotide sequence: TGTGCCAGCAGTTTCTACGGGGGGAACACCGGGGAGCTGTTTTTT.

J is TRBJ2-3 and V is TRBV12-5; 9 bases map to TRBD1. The CDR3 totals 16 residues. Germline-derived CDR1 and CDR2 are LGHNT and FRNRAP. The J segment lost 3 bases and the V segment lost 2 bases, leaving 6 bases of the junction unmatched. CDR3 residues: CASGLYRGHSTDTQYF. In nucleotides, the CDR3 is TGTGCTAGTGGTTTGTACAGGGGGCATTCGACAGATACGCAGTATTTT.

The chain carries TRBV7-9 and TRBJ2-3; the D is unclear. CDR3 length: 12 amino acids. The germline V gene has CDR1 SEHNR and CDR2 FQNEAQ (reference sequence). Trimming removed 3 bases at V and 3 bases at J, with 4 bases between. The CDR3: CASSFYTDTQYF. DNA for the CDR3: TGTGCCAGCAGCTTTTATACAGATACGCAGTATTTT. Using reference TRBV7-9 and TRBJ2-3 for the parts outside the CDR3, the full variable domain is DTGVSQNPRHKITKRGQNVTFRCDPISEHNRLYWYRQTLGQGPEFLTYFQNEAQLEKSRLLSDRFSAERPKGSFSTLEIQRTEQGDSAMYLCASSFYTDTQYFGPGTRLTVL.

This clonotype has more than one count but fewer than ten. The V and J genes are TRBV5-1 and TRBJ1-2; D gene ambiguous. Trimming removed 4 bases at V and 0 bases at J, with 13 bases between. The CDR3 covers 15 residues. Germline V gene sequence: CDR1 SGHRS, CDR2 YFSETQ. DNA for the CDR3: TGCGCCAGCAGCATTGACGGGGTTGCTAACTATGGCTACACCTTC. It codes for CASSIDGVANYGYTF.

The chain is built from TRBV6-1 and TRBJ2-1; the match to TRBD2 covers 7 bases. J was trimmed by 6 bases and V by 4 bases; bases with no gene match: 9. CDR3 length: 15 residues. Germline lookup yields CDR1 MNHNS and CDR2 SASEGT. CDR3: CASSVFGLVSNEQFF. The CDR3 DNA reads TGTGCCAGCAGTGTTTTCGGACTAGTTAGCAATGAGCAGTTCTTC.

The chain links TRBV9 to TRBJ2-3; no reliable D call. CDR1 is SGDLS and CDR2 is YYNGEE in the germline V gene. Trimming took 2 bases from V and 7 from J, leaving 11 bases between them. The CDR3 loop spans 13 amino acids. CDR3 DNA: TGTGCCAGCAGCGTGACGGACGGCTATACGCAGTATTTT. Its translation is CASSVTDGYTQYF.